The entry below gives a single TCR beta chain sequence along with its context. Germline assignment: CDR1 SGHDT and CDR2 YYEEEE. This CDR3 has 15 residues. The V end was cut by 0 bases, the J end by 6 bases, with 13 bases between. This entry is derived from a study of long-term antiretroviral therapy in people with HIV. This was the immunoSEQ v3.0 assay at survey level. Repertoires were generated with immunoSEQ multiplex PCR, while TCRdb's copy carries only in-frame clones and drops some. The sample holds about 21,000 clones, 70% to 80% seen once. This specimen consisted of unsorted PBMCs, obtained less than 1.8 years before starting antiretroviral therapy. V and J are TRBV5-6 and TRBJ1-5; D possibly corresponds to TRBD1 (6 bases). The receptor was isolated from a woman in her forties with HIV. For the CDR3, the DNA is TGTGCCAGCAGCTTGGGCGGGACATCGGTTCAGCCCCAGCATTTT. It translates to CASSLGGTSVQPQHF.